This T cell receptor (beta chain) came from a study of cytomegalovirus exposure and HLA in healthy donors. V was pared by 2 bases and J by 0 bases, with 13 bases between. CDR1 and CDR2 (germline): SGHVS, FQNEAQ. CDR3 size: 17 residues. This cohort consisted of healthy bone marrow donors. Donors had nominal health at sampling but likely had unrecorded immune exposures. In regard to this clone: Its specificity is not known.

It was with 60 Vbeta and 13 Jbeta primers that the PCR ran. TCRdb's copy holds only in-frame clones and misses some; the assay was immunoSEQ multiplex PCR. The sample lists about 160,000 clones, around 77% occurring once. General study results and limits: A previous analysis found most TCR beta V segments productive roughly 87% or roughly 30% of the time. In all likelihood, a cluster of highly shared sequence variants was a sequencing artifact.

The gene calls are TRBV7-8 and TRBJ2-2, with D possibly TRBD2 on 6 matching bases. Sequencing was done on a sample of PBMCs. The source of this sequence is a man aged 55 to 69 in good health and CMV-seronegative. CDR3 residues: CASSLRPQRANTGELFF. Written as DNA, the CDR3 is TGTGCCAGCAGCTTAAGACCCCAGCGGGCGAACACCGGGGAGCTGTTTTTT.